Below are 28 T cell receptor beta chains sequenced from a single sample in a study of cytomegalovirus exposure and HLA in healthy donors. Sequenced by immunoSEQ multiplex PCR; TCRdb stores in-frame clones only, minus some. The sample lists more than 200,000 clones, roughly 88% occurring once. The specimen sequenced was PBMCs. The source of these receptors is a young woman in good health and CMV-seronegative.

The genes are TRBV15 and TRBJ2-1, with 11 bases fitting TRBD2. The junction had 10 bases not matched to a gene; V was cut back by 2 bases and J by 4 bases. CDR3 size: 18 residues. Germline V gene data show CDR1 as LNHNV and CDR2 as YYDKDF (reference sequence). Here the CDR3 DNA reads TGTGCCACCAGCAGAAAGACGGTGACTAGCGGGAAGTACAATGAGCAGTTCTTC. Amino acid sequence: CATSRKTVTSGKYNEQFF.

The J gene is TRBJ2-7, the V gene TRBV29-1; tentative D call: TRBD1 (6 bases). CDR3 length: 14 residues. V dropped 1 base and J dropped 1 base, with 11 bases sitting between them. Germline V gives CDR1 SQVTM, CDR2 ANQGSEA. CDR3 nucleotides: TGCAGCGTTGAAGGGGCCGGGACATCCTACGAGCAGTACTTC. Amino acids: CSVEGAGTSYEQYF.

The rearrangement uses TRBV5-1 and TRBJ2-4; 7 nucleotides agree with TRBD1. V shed 4 bases, J shed 6 bases, and the junction held 16 bases outside the gene matches. Germline assignment: CDR1 SGHRS and CDR2 YFSETQ. The CDR3 has 17 amino acids. The CDR3 DNA sequence: TGCGCCAGCAGCCCGGGGCTACAGGGGAGAATGGGAAACATTCAGTACTTC. It codes for CASSPGLQGRMGNIQYF.

V gene TRBV9 combines with J gene TRBJ1-3; 7 nucleotides match TRBD1. CDR1 is SGDLS, CDR2 YYNGEE, per germline. The CDR3 has 15 amino acids. V lost 3 bases to trimming and J lost 3 bases; unmatched junction nucleotides: 6. In DNA, the CDR3 is TGTGCCAGCAGCGCCACAGGGGTATTTGGAAACACCATATATTTT. Translated, it gives CASSATGVFGNTIYF.

This chain joins TRBV5-1 and TRBJ2-7; 7 bases line up with TRBD1. The CDR3 consists of 16 residues. Germline lookup yields CDR1 SGHRS and CDR2 YFSETQ. The V gene end was trimmed by 5 bases and the J gene end by 3 bases; junction bases not matched to a gene: 14. As DNA, the CDR3 is TGCGCCAGCAGTGACCCACAGGGGTCGTTGGGCTACGAGCAGTACTTC. Translation gives CASSDPQGSLGYEQYF.

The chain uses TRBV12-5 and TRBJ2-1; 8 bases map to TRBD2. CDR1 and CDR2 (germline): LGHNT, FRNRAP. The CDR3 totals 15 residues. V lost 3 bases, J lost 8 bases, and 9 bases stayed unmatched. CDR3 loop: CASGLTAGGGYEQFF. CDR3 nucleotide sequence: TGTGCTAGTGGTTTAACGGCGGGAGGCGGCTATGAGCAGTTCTTC.

The chain employs TRBV9 and TRBJ2-7, with a tentative D call TRBD2 (5 bases). Trimming pared 3 bases from V and 3 bases from J, leaving 13 bases between. This CDR3 is 14 amino acids long. CDR1 SGDLS and CDR2 YYNGEE come from the germline V gene. DNA for the CDR3: TGTGCCAGCAGCGGCGACATGGCGGGCTACGAGCAGTACTTC. Translation: CASSGDMAGYEQYF. Full variable domain (remainder filled in from reference TRBV9 and TRBJ2-7): DSGVTQTPKHLITATGQRVTLRCSPRSGDLSVYWYQQSLDQGLQFLIQYYNGEERAKGNILERFSAQQFPDLHSELNLSSLELGDSALYFCASSGDMAGYEQYFGPGTRLTVT.

V is TRBV28 and J is TRBJ2-1; either TRBD1 or TRBD2 may supply D (5 bases each). CDR1 MDHEN and CDR2 SYDVKM come from the germline V gene. The CDR3 totals 14 residues. Trimming pared 6 bases from V and 3 bases from J, leaving 12 bases between. The CDR3 bases are TGTGCCAGCAGCGTGGGGACCATCTACAATGAGCAGTTCTTC. It codes for CASSVGTIYNEQFF.

The V and J genes are TRBV29-1 and TRBJ2-5; 16 bases line up with TRBD2. CDR1 and CDR2 (germline): SQVTM, ANQGSEA. J gave up 5 bases and V 6 bases, and 3 bases lay outside the gene matches. The CDR3 length is 14 residues. This chain's CDR3 is CSVGTSGRAETQYF. In DNA, the CDR3 is TGCAGCGTAGGGACTAGCGGGAGGGCCGAGACCCAGTACTTC.

Here the CDR3 DNA reads TGCGCCAGCAGCCAAGATTGGGTCCTATACAATGAGCAGTTCTTC. Translated: CASSQDWVLYNEQFF. This chain uses TRBV4-1 with TRBJ2-1; no firm D call. Trimming cost V 0 bases and J 4 bases, with 10 bases left between them. The CDR3 is made up of 15 amino acids. Germline V CDR1 and CDR2: MGHRA, YSYEKL.

The chain recombines TRBV27 with TRBJ2-5, with 7 bases that match TRBD1. Germline CDR1 MNHEY, CDR2 SMNVEV (reference sequence). This CDR3 has 15 residues. V was pared by 5 bases and J by 1 base, with 7 bases of the junction left unmatched. The CDR3 sequence is CASSPRTGLQETQYF. The CDR3 DNA follows: TGTGCCAGCAGTCCGAGGACAGGACTCCAAGAGACCCAGTACTTC.

This clone was recorded once. In nucleotides, the CDR3 is TGTGCCACCAGCAGAATCGGGACAGGTGGGTCCGAGCAGTACTTC. This translates into CATSRIGTGGSEQYF. The J gene is TRBJ2-7, the V gene TRBV15, with TRBD1 identical over 8 bases. The J segment lost 6 bases and the V segment lost 2 bases, leaving 9 bases of the junction unmatched. The germline gives CDR1 LNHNV, CDR2 YYDKDF (reference sequence). This CDR3 has 15 residues.

This clone occurred once. The V call is TRBV4-3, the J call TRBJ2-1; weak D call: TRBD2 (6 bases). The CDR3 runs to 16 residues. V lost 0 bases and J 0 bases, leaving 9 bases between the germline ends. Germline CDR1 and CDR2: LGHNA and YSLEER. CDR3 DNA sequence: TGCGCCAGCAGCCAAGATCGGGGGAGCTCCTACAATGAGCAGTTCTTC. This translates into CASSQDRGSSYNEQFF.

The chain carries TRBV2 and TRBJ1-2, with D unclear. Germline CDR1 reads SNHLY; CDR2 reads FYNNEI. Trimming left V 0 bases short and J 5 bases short, with 13 bases between. This CDR3 spans 15 amino acids. CDR3 nucleotides: TGTGCCAGCAGTGAAGCCCCCGGGCGGGGATATGGCTACACCTTC. This encodes CASSEAPGRGYGYTF.

This chain joins TRBV6-4 and TRBJ2-1; 13 bases agree with TRBD2. The CDR3 loop spans 18 amino acids. CDR1 is MRHNA and CDR2 is SNTAGT in the germline V gene. Germline trimming cut 0 bases from V and 5 bases from J; bases unmatched to any gene: 7. The CDR3 region has the DNA TGTGCCAGCAGTGACTCGGAGAGAACTAGCGGGAGGGACAATGAGCAGTTCTTC. Its protein product is CASSDSERTSGRDNEQFF.

CDR3 in amino acids: CASSNLSEQYF. CDR3 in DNA: TGTGCCAGCAGCAATTTGAGCGAGCAGTACTTC. The V call is TRBV21-1, the J call TRBJ2-7; the DNA was not used to check the table's D call, TRBD2. TRBV21-1 is an annotated pseudogene. The CDR3 totals 11 residues.

The gene calls are TRBV19 and TRBJ2-7; D uncertain. Trimming left V 6 bases short and J 3 bases short, with 15 bases between. In germline, CDR1 is LNHDA, CDR2 SQIVND (reference sequence). The CDR3 consists of 14 residues. The CDR3 loop reads CASSPGWQGYEQYF. The CDR3 coding sequence is TGTGCCAGTAGCCCTGGTTGGCAAGGCTACGAGCAGTACTTC.

This chain links TRBV13 with TRBJ2-7, with D perhaps TRBD1 (6 bases). Trimming stripped 5 bases from V and 0 bases from J, with 14 bases between. CDR1 is PRHDT and CDR2 is FYEKMQ in the germline V gene (reference sequence). This CDR3 is 15 amino acids long. CDR3 in DNA: TGTGCCAGCAGCCTCCGACAGGACAGCTCCTACGAGCAGTACTTC. Its protein product is CASSLRQDSSYEQYF.

This clone was seen only a few times. The chain couples TRBV7-2 to TRBJ2-7, with 9 positions matching TRBD1. This CDR3 has 15 amino acids. Germline V CDR1 and CDR2: SGHTA, FQGNSA. V dropped 3 bases and J dropped 4; count of bases not matched to a gene: 7. CDR3 region: CASSFWPGQGYEQYF. Written as DNA, the CDR3 is TGTGCCAGCAGCTTTTGGCCGGGACAGGGTTACGAGCAGTACTTC.

The chain recombines TRBV28 with TRBJ2-7, with 8 nucleotides matching TRBD1. Germline-derived CDR1 and CDR2 are MDHEN and SYDVKM. Trimming cost V 2 bases and J 2 bases; bases outside gene matches: 5. The CDR3 consists of 15 residues. The CDR3 is CASSLIGQGTYEQYF. CDR3 DNA: TGTGCCAGCAGTTTAATTGGACAGGGAACCTACGAGCAGTACTTC.

This chain joins TRBV4-1 and TRBJ1-3, with D unresolved. The CDR3 loop spans 19 amino acids. Trimming cost V 0 bases and J 0 bases, with 18 bases left between them. From germline, CDR1 is MGHRA and CDR2 YSYEKL. The CDR3 spells CASSQDMGSDTSSGNTIYF. CDR3 in DNA: TGCGCCAGCAGCCAAGATATGGGCTCAGATACTTCCTCTGGAAACACCATATATTTT.

The chain recombines TRBV23-1 with TRBJ2-2; D remains ambiguous. TRBV23-1 is sorted into the ORF group, with uncertain function. CDR3 length: 13 amino acids. Trimming took off 3 bases at V and 5 bases at J, with 7 bases between the two ends. The CDR3 region is CASSQGFTGELFF. The CDR3 DNA reads as TGCGCCAGCAGTCAGGGGTTTACCGGGGAGCTGTTTTTT.

The V call is TRBV16, the J call TRBJ2-7; 7 bases are shared with TRBD2. Trimming at V came to 3 bases and at J to 1 base, leaving 6 bases not matched to a gene. Germline V gene sequence: CDR1 KGHSY, CDR2 FQNENV. The length of the CDR3 is 15 residues. DNA of the CDR3: TGTGCCAGCAGCCACAGGGAGGGACTTTCCTACGAGCAGTACTTC. This sequence encodes CASSHREGLSYEQYF.

This clone was counted only a few times. The chain has TRBV6-5 and TRBJ2-6; no firm D call. Germline V gene lookup returns CDR1 MNHEY and CDR2 SVGAGI. The CDR3 totals 15 residues. V was shortened by 7 bases and J by 0 bases, with 10 bases between the two germline ends. The CDR3: CASNRGSSGANVLTF. The CDR3 nucleotides are TGTGCCAGCAACCGCGGAAGCTCTGGGGCCAACGTCCTGACTTTC.

The chain couples TRBV7-3 to TRBJ1-1, with 8 positions matching TRBD1. This CDR3 is 14 amino acids long. Germline V gene sequence: CDR1 SGHTA, CDR2 FQGTGA. J was trimmed by 3 bases and V by 5 bases; bases with no gene match: 5. The CDR3 DNA sequence: TGTGCCAGCAGCACGCAGGGGGCGCACACTGAAGCTTTCTTT. Protein sequence: CASSTQGAHTEAFF.

J is TRBJ2-7 and V is TRBV6-1; no clear D. V was cut by 2 bases and J by 7 bases, with 21 bases left in between. Germline CDR1 is MNHNS and CDR2 is SASEGT. The CDR3 is made up of 16 amino acids. The CDR3 nucleotides read TGTGCCAGCAGTGAAAATGCCTCCGGAAGGGTGGGTGAGCAGTACTTC. Its translation is CASSENASGRVGEQYF.

The chain couples TRBV6-1 to TRBJ2-2, with a weak D call TRBD1 (6 bases). V lost 5 bases and J 6 bases, leaving 16 bases between the germline ends. The CDR3 runs to 15 residues. Germline CDR1 MNHNS, CDR2 SASEGT. The CDR3 reads CASSSKAGVAGELFF. CDR3 bases: TGTGCCAGCAGTTCAAAGGCAGGGGTAGCCGGGGAGCTGTTTTTT.

For the CDR3, the DNA is TGTGCCAGTAGCGAGGGACACTATGGCTACACCTTC. It yields the protein CASSEGHYGYTF. This chain joins TRBV19 and TRBJ1-2; D is possibly TRBD1 (5 bases). This CDR3 is 12 amino acids long. Germline CDR1 and CDR2: LNHDA and SQIVND (reference sequence). V was shortened by 6 bases and J by 3 bases, with 8 bases between the two germline ends.